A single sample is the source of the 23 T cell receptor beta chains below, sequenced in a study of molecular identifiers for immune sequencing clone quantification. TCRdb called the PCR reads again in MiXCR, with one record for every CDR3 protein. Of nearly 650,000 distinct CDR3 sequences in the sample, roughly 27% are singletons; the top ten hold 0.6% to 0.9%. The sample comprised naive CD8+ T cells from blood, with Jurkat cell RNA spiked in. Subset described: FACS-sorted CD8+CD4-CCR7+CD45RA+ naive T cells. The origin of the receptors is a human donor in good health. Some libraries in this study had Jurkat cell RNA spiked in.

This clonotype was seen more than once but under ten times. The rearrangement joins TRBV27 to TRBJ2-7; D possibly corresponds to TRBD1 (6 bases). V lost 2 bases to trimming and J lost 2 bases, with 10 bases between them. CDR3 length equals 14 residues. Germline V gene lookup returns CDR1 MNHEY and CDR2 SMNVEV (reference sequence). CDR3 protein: CASSLRGFAYEQYF. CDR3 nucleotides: TGTGCCAGCAGTTTAAGGGGGTTCGCCTACGAGCAGTACTTC.

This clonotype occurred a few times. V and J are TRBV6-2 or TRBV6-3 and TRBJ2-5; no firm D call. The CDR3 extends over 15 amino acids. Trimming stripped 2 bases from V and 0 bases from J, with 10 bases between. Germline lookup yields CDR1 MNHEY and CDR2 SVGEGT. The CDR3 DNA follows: TGTGCCAGCAGTTACGAGACACCGTACCAAGAGACCCAGTACTTC. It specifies CASSYETPYQETQYF.

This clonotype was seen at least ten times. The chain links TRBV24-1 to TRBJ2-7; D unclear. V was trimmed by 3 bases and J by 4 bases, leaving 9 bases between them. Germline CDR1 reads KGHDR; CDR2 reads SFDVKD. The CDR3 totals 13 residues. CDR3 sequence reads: CATSDEGRYEQYF. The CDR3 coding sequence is TGTGCCACCAGTGATGAAGGCAGGTACGAGCAGTACTTC.

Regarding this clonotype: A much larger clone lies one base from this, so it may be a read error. CDR3 loop: CASSLHIMITEAFF. CDR3 sequence (DNA): TGTGCCAGCAGTTTACACATCATGATCACTGAAGCTTTCTTT. The rearrangement joins TRBV27 to TRBJ1-1; no clear D gene. Germline V gives CDR1 MNHEY, CDR2 SMNVEV (reference sequence). The CDR3 is 14 amino acids. V was pared by 2 bases and J by 4 bases, with 11 bases between.

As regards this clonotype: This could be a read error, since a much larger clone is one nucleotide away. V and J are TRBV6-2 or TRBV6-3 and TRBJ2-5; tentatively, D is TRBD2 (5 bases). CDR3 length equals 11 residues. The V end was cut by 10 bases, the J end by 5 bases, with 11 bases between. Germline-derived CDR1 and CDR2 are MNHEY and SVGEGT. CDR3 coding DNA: TGTGCCAACAGCATAGCGGAGACCCAGTACTTC. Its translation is CANSIAETQYF.

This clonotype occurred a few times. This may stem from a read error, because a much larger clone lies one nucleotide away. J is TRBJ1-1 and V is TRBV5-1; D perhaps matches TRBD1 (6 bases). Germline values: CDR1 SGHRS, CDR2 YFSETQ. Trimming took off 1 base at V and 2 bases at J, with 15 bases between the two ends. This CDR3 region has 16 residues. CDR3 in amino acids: CASSLRGVTGNTEAFF. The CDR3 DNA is TGCGCCAGCAGCTTGAGGGGCGTGACAGGAAACACTGAAGCTTTCTTT.

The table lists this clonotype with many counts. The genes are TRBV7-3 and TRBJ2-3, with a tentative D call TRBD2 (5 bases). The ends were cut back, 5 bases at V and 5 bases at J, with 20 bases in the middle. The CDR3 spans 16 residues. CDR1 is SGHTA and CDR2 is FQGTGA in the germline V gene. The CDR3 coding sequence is TGTGCCAGCAGCCCAGGACTGACTCCTATTATAGATACGCAGTATTTT. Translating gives CASSPGLTPIIDTQYF.

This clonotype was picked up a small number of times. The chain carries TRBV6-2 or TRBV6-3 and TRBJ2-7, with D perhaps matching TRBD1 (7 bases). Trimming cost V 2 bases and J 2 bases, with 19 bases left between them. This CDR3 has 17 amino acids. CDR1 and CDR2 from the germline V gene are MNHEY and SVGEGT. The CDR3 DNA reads TGTGCCAGCAGTTACAACGTATCGGAGGGGGCGACCTACGAGCAGTACTTC. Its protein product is CASSYNVSEGATYEQYF.

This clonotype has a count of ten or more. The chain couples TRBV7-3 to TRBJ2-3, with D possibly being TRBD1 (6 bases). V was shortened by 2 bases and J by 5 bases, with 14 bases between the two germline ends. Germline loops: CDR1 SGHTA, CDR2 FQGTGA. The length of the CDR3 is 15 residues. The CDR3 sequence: CASSLVGGKGDTQYF. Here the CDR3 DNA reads TGTGCCAGCAGCTTAGTTGGGGGCAAAGGAGATACGCAGTATTTT.

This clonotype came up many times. This CDR3 is CASSLTFLPQNTEAFF. The CDR3 DNA follows: TGTGCCAGCAGTTTGACGTTCCTTCCCCAGAACACTGAAGCTTTCTTT. The chain joins TRBV12-3 or TRBV12-4 to TRBJ1-1; D remains unclear. This CDR3 is 16 amino acids long. Trimming took off 3 bases at V and 1 base at J, with 15 bases between the two ends.

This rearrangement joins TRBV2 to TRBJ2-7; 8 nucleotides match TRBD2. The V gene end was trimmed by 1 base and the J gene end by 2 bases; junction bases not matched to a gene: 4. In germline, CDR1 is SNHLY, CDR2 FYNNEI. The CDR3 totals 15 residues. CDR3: CASSEGSGRAYEQYF. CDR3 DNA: TGTGCCAGCAGTGAAGGGTCCGGGAGGGCCTACGAGCAGTACTTC.

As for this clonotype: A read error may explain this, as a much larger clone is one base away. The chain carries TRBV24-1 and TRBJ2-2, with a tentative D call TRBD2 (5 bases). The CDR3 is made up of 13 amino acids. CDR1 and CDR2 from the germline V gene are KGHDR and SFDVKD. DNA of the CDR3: TGTGCCACCAGTGAAACGGTAGCCGGGGAGCCGTTTTTT. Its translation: CATSETVAGEPFF.

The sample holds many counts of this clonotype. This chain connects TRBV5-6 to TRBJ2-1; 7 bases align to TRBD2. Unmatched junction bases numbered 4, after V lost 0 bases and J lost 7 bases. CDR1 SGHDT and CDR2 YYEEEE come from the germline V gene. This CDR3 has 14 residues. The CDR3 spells CASSLVVSGNEQFF. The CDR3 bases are TGTGCCAGCAGCTTGGTGGTTAGCGGGAATGAGCAGTTCTTC.

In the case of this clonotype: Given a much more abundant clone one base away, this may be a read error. The CDR3 sequence: CASSLFEGAGNTMYF. CDR3 coding DNA: TGTGCCAGCAGCTTATTTGAGGGAGCTGGAAACACCATGTATTTT. The chain has TRBV7-2 and TRBJ1-3; D unresolved. This CDR3 region has 15 residues. CDR1 SGHTA and CDR2 FQGNSA come from the germline V gene.

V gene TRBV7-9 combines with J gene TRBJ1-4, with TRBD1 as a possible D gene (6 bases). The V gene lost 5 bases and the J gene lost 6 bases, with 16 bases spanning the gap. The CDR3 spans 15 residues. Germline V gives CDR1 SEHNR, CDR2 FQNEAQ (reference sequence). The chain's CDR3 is CASSQRTGPDEKLFF. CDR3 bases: TGTGCCAGCAGCCAAAGAACAGGGCCAGATGAAAAACTGTTTTTT.

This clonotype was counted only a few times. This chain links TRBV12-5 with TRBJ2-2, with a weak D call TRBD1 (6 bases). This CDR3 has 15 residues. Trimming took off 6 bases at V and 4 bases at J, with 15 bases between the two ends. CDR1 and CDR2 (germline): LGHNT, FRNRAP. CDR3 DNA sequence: TGTGCTAGTGGCCCGGACAGACACTTCACCGGGGAGCTGTTTTTT. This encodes CASGPDRHFTGELFF.

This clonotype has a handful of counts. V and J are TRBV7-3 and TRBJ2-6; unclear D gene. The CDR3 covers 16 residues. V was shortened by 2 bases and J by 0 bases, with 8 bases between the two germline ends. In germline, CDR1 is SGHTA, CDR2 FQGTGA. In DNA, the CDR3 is TGTGCCAGCAGCTTAGGGGTAACCTCTGGGGCCAACGTCCTGACTTTC. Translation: CASSLGVTSGANVLTF.

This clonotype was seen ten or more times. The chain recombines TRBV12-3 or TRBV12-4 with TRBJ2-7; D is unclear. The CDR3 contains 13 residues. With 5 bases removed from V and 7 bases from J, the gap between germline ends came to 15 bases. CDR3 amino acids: CASSPSKAIEQYF. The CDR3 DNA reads TGTGCCAGCAGTCCCAGCAAGGCCATTGAGCAGTACTTC.

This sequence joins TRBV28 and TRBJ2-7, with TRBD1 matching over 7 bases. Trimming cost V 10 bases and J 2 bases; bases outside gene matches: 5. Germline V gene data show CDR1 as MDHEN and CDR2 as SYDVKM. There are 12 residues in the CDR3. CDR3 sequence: CATSGTAYEQYF. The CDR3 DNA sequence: TGTGCCACCTCCGGGACAGCCTACGAGCAGTACTTC.

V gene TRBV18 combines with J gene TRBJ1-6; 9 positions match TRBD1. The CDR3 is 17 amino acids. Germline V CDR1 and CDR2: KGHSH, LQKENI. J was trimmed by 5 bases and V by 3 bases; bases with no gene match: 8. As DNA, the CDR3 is TGTGCCAGCTCACCCCTGGACAGGGGCGGAAATAATTCACCCCTCCACTTT. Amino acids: CASSPLDRGGNNSPLHF.

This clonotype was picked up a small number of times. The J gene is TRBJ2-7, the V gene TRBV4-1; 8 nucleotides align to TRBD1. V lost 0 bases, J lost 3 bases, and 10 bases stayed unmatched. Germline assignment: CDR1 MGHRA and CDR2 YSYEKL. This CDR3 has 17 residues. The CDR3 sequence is CASSQESSQGALYEQYF. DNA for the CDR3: TGCGCCAGCAGCCAAGAGTCGTCCCAGGGGGCCCTCTACGAGCAGTACTTC.

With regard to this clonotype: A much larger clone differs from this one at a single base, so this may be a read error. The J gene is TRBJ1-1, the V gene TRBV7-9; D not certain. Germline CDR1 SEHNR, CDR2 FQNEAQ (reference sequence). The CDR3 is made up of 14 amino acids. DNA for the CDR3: TGTGCCAGCAGCTTAGGACTGGCCGGGTTTGAAGCTATCTTT. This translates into CASSLGLAGFEAIF.

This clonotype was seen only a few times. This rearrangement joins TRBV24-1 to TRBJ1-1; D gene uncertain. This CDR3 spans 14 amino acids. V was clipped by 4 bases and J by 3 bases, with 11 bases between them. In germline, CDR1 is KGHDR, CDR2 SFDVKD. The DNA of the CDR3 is TGTGCCACCAGTGAAGGGCCGAGGGACACTGAAGCTTTCTTT. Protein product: CATSEGPRDTEAFF.